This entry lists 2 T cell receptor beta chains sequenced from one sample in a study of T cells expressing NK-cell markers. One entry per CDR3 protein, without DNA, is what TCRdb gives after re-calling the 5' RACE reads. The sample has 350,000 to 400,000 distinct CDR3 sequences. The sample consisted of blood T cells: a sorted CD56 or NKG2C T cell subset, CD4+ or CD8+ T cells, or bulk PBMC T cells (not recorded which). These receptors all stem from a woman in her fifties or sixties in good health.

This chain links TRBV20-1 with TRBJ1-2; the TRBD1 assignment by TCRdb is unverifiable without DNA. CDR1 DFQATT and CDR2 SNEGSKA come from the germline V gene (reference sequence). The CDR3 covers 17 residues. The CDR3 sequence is CSARPSSGQGEAYGYTF.

This CDR3 is CSAAPRQGKFYEQYF. V is TRBV20-1 and J is TRBJ2-7; absent DNA, TCRdb's TRBD1 call cannot be checked. This CDR3 region has 15 residues. Per germline, CDR1 DFQATT and CDR2 SNEGSKA (reference sequence).